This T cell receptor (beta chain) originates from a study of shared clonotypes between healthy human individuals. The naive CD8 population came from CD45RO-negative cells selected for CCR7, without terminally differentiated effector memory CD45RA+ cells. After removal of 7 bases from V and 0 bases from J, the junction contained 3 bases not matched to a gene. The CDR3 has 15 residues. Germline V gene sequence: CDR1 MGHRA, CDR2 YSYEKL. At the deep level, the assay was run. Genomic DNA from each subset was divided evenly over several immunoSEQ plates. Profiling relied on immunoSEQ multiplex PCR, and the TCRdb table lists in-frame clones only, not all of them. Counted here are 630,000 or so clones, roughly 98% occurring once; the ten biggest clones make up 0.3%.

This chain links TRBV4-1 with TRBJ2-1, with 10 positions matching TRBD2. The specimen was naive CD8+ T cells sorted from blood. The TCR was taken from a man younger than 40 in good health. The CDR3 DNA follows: TGCGCCAGCAAGCCTAGCGGGAGCTCCTACAATGAGCAGTTCTTC. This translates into CASKPSGSSYNEQFF.